A selection of T cell receptor beta chains follows, all from one sample in a study of radiotherapy plus CTLA-4 blockade in lung cancer. Some clones are missing from TCRdb's copy, which holds only in-frame ones; the method was immunoSEQ multiplex PCR. Of 34,000 or so clones in the sample, around 75% were seen once. Sequences were derived from peripheral blood, sampled from a patient treated with radiotherapy plus ipilimumab. All receptors come from a human donor with non-small cell lung cancer that progressed on radiotherapy plus ipilimumab. Each CDR3 is given with its conserved first and last residue. The D gene is left open where the match is weak. The listing skips clone size in some rows; elsewhere it reads once, few, many or a size class.

j_call	d_call	v_call	clone_size	cdr3_aa	cdr3_nt
TRBJ1-1	TRBD1	TRBV7-2	NA	CASSLGTGGANTEAFF	TGTGCCAGCAGCTTAGGGACAGGGGGCGCGAACACTGAAGCTTTCTTT
TRBJ2-2	TRBD1	TRBV5-1	NA	CASSPTGGGGELFF	TGCGCCAGCAGCCCGACAGGGGGCGGCGGGGAGCTGTTTTTT
TRBJ2-7	NA	TRBV4-1	NA	CASSPEGGIRYEQYF	TGCGCCAGCAGCCCGGAGGGGGGAATTCGATACGAGCAGTACTTC
TRBJ2-7	NA	TRBV7-9	NA	CASSSRAEQYF	TGTGCCAGCAGCTCTCGAGCCGAGCAGTACTTC
TRBJ2-7	TRBD2	TRBV4-1	NA	CASSQAPSGSIYEQYF	TGCGCCAGCAGCCAAGCGCCTAGCGGGAGCATCTACGAGCAGTACTTC
TRBJ1-4	NA	TRBV11-2	once	CASSQIRGARGKLFF	TGTGCCAGCAGCCAAATTCGGGGGGCCCGGGGAAAACTGTTTTTT
TRBJ2-1	TRBD2	TRBV2	NA	CASRPAREGTESFF	TGTGCCAGCAGGCCCGCCCGGGAGGGGACCGAGTCGTTCTTC
TRBJ2-5	NA	TRBV30	NA	CAWSVNFQETQYF	TGTGCCTGGAGTGTAAACTTCCAAGAGACCCAGTACTTC
TRBJ2-7	NA	TRBV4-2	NA	CASSPMGGDYEQYF	TGTGCCAGCAGCCCCATGGGTGGGGACTACGAGCAGTACTTC
TRBJ2-1	TRBD2	TRBV28	NA	CASSFLGLLNEQFF	TGTGCCAGCAGTTTTTTGGGACTACTCAATGAGCAGTTCTTC
TRBJ2-3	NA	TRBV18	NA	CASSTSLDRKTQYF	TGTGCCAGCTCAACATCCCTGGACAGAAAAACGCAGTATTTT
TRBJ1-1	NA	TRBV5-1	once	CASSLDRNTEAFF	TGCGCCAGCAGTCTTGACAGGAACACTGAAGCTTTCTTT
TRBJ2-7	NA	TRBV7-9	few	CASSPGPNYEQYF	TGTGCCAGCAGCCCGGGGCCTAACTACGAGCAGTACTTC
TRBJ2-3	NA	TRBV2	NA	CASSGRDTQYF	TGTGCCAGCAGTGGCAGAGATACGCAGTATTTT
TRBJ2-3	NA	TRBV27	NA	CASSLGAGSADTQYF	TGTGCCAGCAGTTTGGGGGCAGGGTCCGCAGATACGCAGTATTTT
TRBJ1-1	NA	TRBV28	NA	CASSPLSGNTEAFF	TGTGCCAGCAGTCCCCTCTCGGGAAACACTGAAGCTTTCTTT
TRBJ2-7	NA	TRBV5-6	NA	CASSFLSYEQYF	TGTGCCAGCAGCTTCCTCTCCTACGAGCAGTACTTC